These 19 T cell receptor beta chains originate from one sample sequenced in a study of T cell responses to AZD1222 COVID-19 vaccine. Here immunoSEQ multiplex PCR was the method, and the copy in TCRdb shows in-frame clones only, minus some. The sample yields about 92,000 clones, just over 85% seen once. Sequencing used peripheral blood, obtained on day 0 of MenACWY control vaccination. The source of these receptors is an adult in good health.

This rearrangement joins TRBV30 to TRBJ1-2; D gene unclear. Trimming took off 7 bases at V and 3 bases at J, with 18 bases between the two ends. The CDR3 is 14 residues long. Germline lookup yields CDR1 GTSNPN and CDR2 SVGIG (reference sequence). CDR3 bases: TGTGCCTTAACCTTATACGGCCCCGACTATGGCTACACCTTC. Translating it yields CALTLYGPDYGYTF. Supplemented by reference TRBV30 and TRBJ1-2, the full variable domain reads SQTIHQWPATLVQPVGSPLSLECTVEGTSNPNLYWYRQAAGRGLQLLFYSVGIGQISSEVPQNLSASRPQDRQFILSSKKLLLSDSGFYLCALTLYGPDYGYTFGSGTRLTVV.

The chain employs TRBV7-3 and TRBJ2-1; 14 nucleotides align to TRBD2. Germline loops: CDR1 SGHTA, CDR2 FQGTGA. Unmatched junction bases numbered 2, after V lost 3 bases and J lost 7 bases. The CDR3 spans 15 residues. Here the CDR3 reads CASSLTSGGANEQFF. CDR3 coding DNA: TGTGCCAGCAGCTTGACTAGCGGGGGGGCAAATGAGCAGTTCTTC.

This CDR3 is CASSLGQGAYGYTF. The CDR3 DNA follows: TGTGCCAGCAGCTTGGGACAGGGGGCCTATGGCTACACCTTC. V and J are TRBV7-2 and TRBJ1-2, with 12 nucleotides matching TRBD1. The V segment lost 3 bases and the J segment 4 bases; nucleotides outside the gene matches: 0. Germline values: CDR1 SGHTA, CDR2 FQGNSA. The CDR3 covers 14 residues.

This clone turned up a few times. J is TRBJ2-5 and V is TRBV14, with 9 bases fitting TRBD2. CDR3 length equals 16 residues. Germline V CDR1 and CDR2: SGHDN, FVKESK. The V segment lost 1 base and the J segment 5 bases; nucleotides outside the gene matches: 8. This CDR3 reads CASSQGPLAGLETQYF. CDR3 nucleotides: TGTGCCAGCAGCCAAGGGCCTCTAGCGGGGTTGGAGACCCAGTACTTC. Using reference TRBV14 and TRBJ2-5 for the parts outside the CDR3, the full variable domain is EAGVTQFPSHSVIEKGQTVTLRCDPISGHDNLYWYRRVMGKEIKFLLHFVKESKQDESGMPNNRFLAERTGGTYSTLKVQPAELEDSGVYFCASSQGPLAGLETQYFGPGTRLLVL.

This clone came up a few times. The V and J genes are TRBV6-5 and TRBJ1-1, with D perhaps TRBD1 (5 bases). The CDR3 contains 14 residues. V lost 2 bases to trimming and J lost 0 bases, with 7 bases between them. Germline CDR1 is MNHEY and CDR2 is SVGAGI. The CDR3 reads CASSYRDLNTEAFF. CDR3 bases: TGTGCCAGCAGTTACCGGGACTTGAACACTGAAGCTTTCTTT.

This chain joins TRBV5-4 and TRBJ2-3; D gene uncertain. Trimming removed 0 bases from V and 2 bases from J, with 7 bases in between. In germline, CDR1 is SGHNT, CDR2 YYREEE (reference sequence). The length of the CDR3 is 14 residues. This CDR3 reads CASSLDSATDTQYF. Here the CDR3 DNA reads TGTGCCAGCAGCTTGGACTCAGCCACAGATACGCAGTATTTT.

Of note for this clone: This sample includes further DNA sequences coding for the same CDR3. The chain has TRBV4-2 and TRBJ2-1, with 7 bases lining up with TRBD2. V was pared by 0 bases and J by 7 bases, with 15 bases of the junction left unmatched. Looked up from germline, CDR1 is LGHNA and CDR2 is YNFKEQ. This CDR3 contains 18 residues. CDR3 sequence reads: CASSQESWGGGLGNEQFF. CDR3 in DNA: TGTGCCAGCAGCCAAGAGTCGTGGGGCGGGGGACTTGGGAATGAGCAGTTCTTC.

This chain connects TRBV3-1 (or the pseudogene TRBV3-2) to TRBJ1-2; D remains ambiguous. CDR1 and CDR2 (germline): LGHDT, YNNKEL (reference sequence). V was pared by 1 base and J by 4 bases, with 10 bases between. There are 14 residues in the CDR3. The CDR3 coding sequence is TGTGCCAGCAGCCAAGCGCTACAGATCTATGGCTACACCTTC. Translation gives CASSQALQIYGYTF.

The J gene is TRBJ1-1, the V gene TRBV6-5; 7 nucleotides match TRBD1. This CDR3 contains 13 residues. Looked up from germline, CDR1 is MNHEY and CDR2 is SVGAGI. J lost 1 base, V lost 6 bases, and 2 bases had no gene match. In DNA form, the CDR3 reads TGTGCCAGCAGATACAGGGGGAACACTGAAGCTTTCTTT. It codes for CASRYRGNTEAFF.

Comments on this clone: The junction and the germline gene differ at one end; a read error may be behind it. CDR3 DNA: TGTGCCAGCAGTTATCCCCCACTCGGCGGCTTCACAAATACGCAGTATTTT. It translates to CASSYPPLGGFTNTQYF. This rearrangement joins TRBV6-2 or TRBV6-3 to TRBJ2-3, with D uncertain. Germline V gene sequence: CDR1 MNHEY, CDR2 SVGEGT. The CDR3 runs to 17 residues.

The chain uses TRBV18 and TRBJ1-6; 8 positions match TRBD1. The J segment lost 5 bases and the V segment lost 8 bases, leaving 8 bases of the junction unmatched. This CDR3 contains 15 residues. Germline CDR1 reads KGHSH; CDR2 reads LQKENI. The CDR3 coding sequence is TGTGCCAGCCAAACAGGGGGAGGTGATAATTCACCCCTCCACTTT. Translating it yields CASQTGGGDNSPLHF.

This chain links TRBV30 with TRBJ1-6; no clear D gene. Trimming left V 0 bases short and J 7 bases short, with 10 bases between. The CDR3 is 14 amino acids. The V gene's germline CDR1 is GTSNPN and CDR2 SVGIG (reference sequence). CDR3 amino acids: CAWSVGNRNSPLHF. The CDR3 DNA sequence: TGTGCCTGGAGTGTAGGGAACAGAAATTCACCCCTCCACTTT.

CDR3 residues: CASSGLTSGANVLTF. The DNA of the CDR3 is TGTGCCAGCAGCGGACTGACCTCTGGGGCCAACGTCCTGACTTTC. J is TRBJ2-6 and V is TRBV28; weak D call: TRBD2 (5 bases). Trimming left V 6 bases short and J 0 bases short, with 9 bases between. The V gene's germline CDR1 is MDHEN and CDR2 SYDVKM. This CDR3 is 15 amino acids long.

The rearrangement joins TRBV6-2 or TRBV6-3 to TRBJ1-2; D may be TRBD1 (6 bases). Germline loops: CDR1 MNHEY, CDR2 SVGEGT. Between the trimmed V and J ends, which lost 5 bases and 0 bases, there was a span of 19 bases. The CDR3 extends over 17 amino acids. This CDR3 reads CASSDRRQVSSNYGYTF. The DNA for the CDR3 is TGTGCCAGCAGTGACCGCAGACAGGTATCTTCTAACTATGGCTACACCTTC.

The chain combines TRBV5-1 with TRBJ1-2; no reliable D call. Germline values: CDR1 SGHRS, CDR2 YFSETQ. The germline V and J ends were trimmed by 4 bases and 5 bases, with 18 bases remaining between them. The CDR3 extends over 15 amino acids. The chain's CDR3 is CASSPEVGQAYGYTF. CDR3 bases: TGCGCCAGCAGCCCCGAAGTCGGGCAGGCGTATGGCTACACCTTC.

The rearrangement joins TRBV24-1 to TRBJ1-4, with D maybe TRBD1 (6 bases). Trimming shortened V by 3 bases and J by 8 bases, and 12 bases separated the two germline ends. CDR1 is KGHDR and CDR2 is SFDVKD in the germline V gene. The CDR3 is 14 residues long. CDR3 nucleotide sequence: TGTGCCACCAGTGATCGGACAGTCCCCGAAAAACTGTTTTTT. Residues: CATSDRTVPEKLFF.

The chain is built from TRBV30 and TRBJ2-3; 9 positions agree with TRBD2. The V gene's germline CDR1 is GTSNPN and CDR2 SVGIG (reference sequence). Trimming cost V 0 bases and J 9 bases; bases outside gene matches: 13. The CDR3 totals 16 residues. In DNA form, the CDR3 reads TGTGCCTGGAGTGTACCCCAGCGGGGGGTCCCGTTAACGCAGTATTTT. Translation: CAWSVPQRGVPLTQYF. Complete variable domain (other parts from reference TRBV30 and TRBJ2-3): SQTIHQWPATLVQPVGSPLSLECTVEGTSNPNLYWYRQAAGRGLQLLFYSVGIGQISSEVPQNLSASRPQDRQFILSSKKLLLSDSGFYLCAWSVPQRGVPLTQYFGPGTRLTVL.

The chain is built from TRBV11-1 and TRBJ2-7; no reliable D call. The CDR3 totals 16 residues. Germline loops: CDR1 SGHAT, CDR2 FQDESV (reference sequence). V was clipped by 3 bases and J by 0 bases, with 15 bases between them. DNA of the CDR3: TGTGCCAGCAGCTTGGTAGGCTCACCTAACTCCTACGAGCAGTACTTC. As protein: CASSLVGSPNSYEQYF.

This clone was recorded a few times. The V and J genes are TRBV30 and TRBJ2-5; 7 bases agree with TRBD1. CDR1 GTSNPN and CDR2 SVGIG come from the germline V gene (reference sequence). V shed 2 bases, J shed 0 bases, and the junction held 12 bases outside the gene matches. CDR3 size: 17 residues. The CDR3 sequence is CAWSLRQGLEYQETQYF. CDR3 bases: TGTGCCTGGAGTCTTAGACAGGGCTTGGAGTACCAAGAGACCCAGTACTTC.